The 6 T cell receptor beta chains in this list originate from one sample, sequenced in a study of T cell responses to AZD1222 COVID-19 vaccine. Generated by immunoSEQ multiplex PCR, the TCRdb table keeps only in-frame clones and is missing some. The sample lists some 130,000 clones, approximately 90% occurring once. The input for sequencing was peripheral blood, taken on day 0 of AZD1222 vaccination. Every receptor here comes from an adult in good health.

The V and J genes are TRBV6-5 and TRBJ2-7, with TRBD1 matching 7 bases. Germline-derived CDR1 and CDR2 are MNHEY and SVGAGI. This CDR3 comprises 13 residues. The V segment lost 7 bases and the J segment 5 bases; nucleotides outside the gene matches: 8. The CDR3 reads CASTRQGNDEQYF. The CDR3, as DNA: TGTGCCAGCACCCGACAGGGTAACGACGAGCAGTACTTC.

This chain links TRBV2 with TRBJ1-4; 9 bases are shared with TRBD1. Germline V gene data show CDR1 as SNHLY and CDR2 as FYNNEI. This CDR3 contains 16 residues. The J segment lost 6 bases and the V segment lost 6 bases, leaving 11 bases of the junction unmatched. CDR3 protein: CASSSPRDRVDEKLFF. CDR3 nucleotide sequence: TGTGCCAGCAGCTCCCCCCGGGACAGGGTGGATGAAAAACTGTTTTTT.

The chain links TRBV30 to TRBJ2-1, with D maybe TRBD2 (6 bases). Germline CDR1 GTSNPN, CDR2 SVGIG (reference sequence). The CDR3 has 15 amino acids. V was shortened by 4 bases and J by 1 base, with 14 bases between the two germline ends. The chain's CDR3 is CAWNGRDGSYNEQFF. The CDR3 DNA is TGTGCCTGGAACGGGCGGGATGGGTCCTACAATGAGCAGTTCTTC. Full variable domain (outside the CDR3, taken from reference TRBV30 and TRBJ2-1): SQTIHQWPATLVQPVGSPLSLECTVEGTSNPNLYWYRQAAGRGLQLLFYSVGIGQISSEVPQNLSASRPQDRQFILSSKKLLLSDSGFYLCAWNGRDGSYNEQFFGPGTRLTVL.

The genes are TRBV4-1 and TRBJ1-2; D call uncertain. CDR3 size: 13 residues. The V end was cut by 2 bases, the J end by 5 bases, with 9 bases between. Germline V gene lookup returns CDR1 MGHRA and CDR2 YSYEKL. The CDR3 here is CASSQRGSYGYTF. The CDR3 bases are TGCGCCAGCAGCCAAAGAGGGAGTTATGGCTACACCTTC.

In nucleotides, the CDR3 is TGTGCCAGCAGTCCGACAGCGGATAATTCACCCCTCCACTTT. As protein: CASSPTADNSPLHF. V usage is TRBV27 and J usage is TRBJ1-6, with a weak D call TRBD1 (5 bases). Trimming took 5 bases from V and 5 from J, leaving 10 bases between them. CDR3 length: 14 residues. CDR1 is MNHEY and CDR2 is SMNVEV in the germline V gene (reference sequence).

CDR3: CASSQAGGELGEQFF. CDR3 DNA sequence: TGCGCCAGCAGCCAAGCAGGGGGTGAGCTCGGTGAGCAGTTCTTC. The chain has TRBV4-1 and TRBJ2-1, with 7 bases fitting TRBD1. This CDR3 spans 15 amino acids. V was clipped by 1 base and J by 9 bases; unmatched bases: 9. The germline V gene has CDR1 MGHRA and CDR2 YSYEKL.